Following are 22 T cell receptor beta chains from one sample sequenced in a study of blood T cell repertoires in COVID-19. This table comes from immunoSEQ multiplex PCR, and its TCRdb copy is limited to in-frame clones, with some not included. Of 150,000 to 200,000 clones in the sample, approximately 86% were seen once. Sequencing was performed on peripheral blood. These receptors were taken from a man in his 60s with acute or convalescent COVID-19.

The rearrangement uses TRBV6-5 and TRBJ1-1; 7 nucleotides agree with TRBD1. CDR1 MNHEY and CDR2 SVGAGI come from the germline V gene. Trimming cost V 6 bases and J 11 bases; bases outside gene matches: 15. CDR3 length: 14 amino acids. CDR3 nucleotides: TGTGCCAGCAGCGACCCCGGCAGGGGGGTGGAGGCTTTCTTT. Amino acid sequence: CASSDPGRGVEAFF.

The chain is built from TRBV5-1 and TRBJ1-1; TRBD1 is a possible D gene (5 bases). The V end was cut by 2 bases, the J end by 3 bases, with 11 bases between. The CDR3 totals 14 residues. Germline CDR1 and CDR2: SGHRS and YFSETQ. CDR3: CASSFTIGDTEAFF. CDR3 coding DNA: TGCGCCAGCAGCTTTACAATAGGGGACACTGAAGCTTTCTTT. Full variable domain (rest looked up from reference TRBV5-1 and TRBJ1-1): KAGVTQTPRYLIKTRGQQVTLSCSPISGHRSVSWYQQTPGQGLQFLFEYFSETQRNKGNFPGRFSGRQFSNSRSEMNVSTLELGDSALYLCASSFTIGDTEAFFGQGTRLTVV.

The chain joins TRBV27 to TRBJ2-6; TRBD1 matches 7 bases. The CDR3 spans 17 residues. Germline trimming cut 10 bases from V and 2 bases from J; bases unmatched to any gene: 14. Germline values: CDR1 MNHEY, CDR2 SMNVEV (reference sequence). CDR3 protein: CATSGQVARAGANVLTF. The CDR3 DNA is TGTGCCACCTCCGGACAGGTGGCGAGGGCTGGGGCCAACGTCCTGACTTTC.

The genes are TRBV29-1 and TRBJ2-1, with TRBD1 as a possible D gene (7 bases). In germline, CDR1 is SQVTM, CDR2 ANQGSEA. V lost 4 bases to trimming and J lost 3 bases, with 19 bases between them. CDR3 size: 16 residues. CDR3 amino acids: CSVAGRRGQIYNEQFF. As DNA, the CDR3 is TGCAGCGTTGCGGGGAGGAGGGGACAGATCTACAATGAGCAGTTCTTC.

The rearrangement joins TRBV2 to TRBJ2-5, with 8 bases identical to TRBD2. Germline V CDR1 and CDR2: SNHLY, FYNNEI. This CDR3 is 15 amino acids long. J gave up 5 bases and V 1 base, and 6 bases lay outside the gene matches. CDR3 sequence: CASSEDGAGDETQYF. DNA of the CDR3: TGTGCCAGCAGTGAAGACGGAGCGGGAGATGAGACCCAGTACTTC.

The CDR3 here is CASTGGAGGEVQYF. The DNA for the CDR3 is TGCGCCAGCACCGGAGGGGCAGGGGGTGAGGTGCAGTACTTC. This rearrangement joins TRBV5-1 to TRBJ2-7; tentatively, D is TRBD1 (7 bases). This CDR3 is built from 14 residues. The V gene's germline CDR1 is SGHRS and CDR2 YFSETQ. V was shortened by 6 bases and J by 9 bases, with 22 bases between the two germline ends.

The chain has TRBV18 and TRBJ2-6; D is possibly TRBD1 (5 bases). The ends were cut back, 8 bases at V and 2 bases at J, with 16 bases in the middle. CDR1 KGHSH and CDR2 LQKENI come from the germline V gene. CDR3 length: 16 amino acids. CDR3 region: CASQFDRTTGANVLTF. CDR3 DNA sequence: TGTGCCAGCCAATTCGACAGAACAACTGGGGCCAACGTCCTGACTTTC.

This clone was detected once. V is TRBV30 and J is TRBJ1-6; 7 bases align to TRBD1. The CDR3 has 16 amino acids. Germline-derived CDR1 and CDR2 are GTSNPN and SVGIG (reference sequence). Trimming removed 2 bases from V and 0 bases from J; junction bases left unmatched: 4. The CDR3 bases are TGTGCCTGGAGTAGACAGGGTGCCTCCTATAATTCACCCCTCCACTTT. Translation: CAWSRQGASYNSPLHF.

The chain employs TRBV19 and TRBJ2-1; D is perhaps TRBD2 (6 bases). Germline values: CDR1 LNHDA, CDR2 SQIVND (reference sequence). The CDR3 is made up of 15 amino acids. V gave up 4 bases and J gave up 4 bases, with 14 bases separating them. CDR3 loop: CASSTTGVGYNEQFF. CDR3 bases: TGTGCCAGTAGTACTACGGGGGTGGGGTACAATGAGCAGTTCTTC.

This sequence joins TRBV9 and TRBJ1-4, with TRBD1 identical over 9 bases. The CDR3 has 19 residues. Germline CDR1 and CDR2: SGDLS and YYNGEE. Trimming removed 3 bases from V and 3 bases from J; junction bases left unmatched: 15. The CDR3 DNA reads as TGTGCCAGCAGCGCCGCCGGGACAGGGTCGGCCGGCGCTAATGAAAAACTGTTTTTT. This translates into CASSAAGTGSAGANEKLFF.

The chain is built from TRBV28 and TRBJ2-7, with unresolved D. The CDR3 runs 13 residues. V was shortened by 3 bases and J by 4 bases, with 10 bases between the two germline ends. Germline CDR1 is MDHEN and CDR2 is SYDVKM. As DNA, the CDR3 is TGTGCCAGCAGTTTTACTGCTAGTTACGAGCAGTACTTC. Translation: CASSFTASYEQYF.

The V gene is TRBV4-2, the J gene TRBJ1-5; D not resolved. V gave up 0 bases and J gave up 4 bases, with 7 bases separating them. CDR3 length equals 14 residues. CDR1 is LGHNA and CDR2 is YNFKEQ in the germline V gene. This chain's CDR3 is CASSQEQTNQPQHF. CDR3 nucleotide sequence: TGTGCCAGCAGCCAAGAACAGACAAATCAGCCCCAGCATTTT.

This sequence joins TRBV19 and TRBJ1-5, with unresolved D. The CDR3 covers 15 residues. The germline CDR1 and CDR2 sequences are LNHDA and SQIVND (reference sequence). V gave up 3 bases and J gave up 1 base, with 10 bases separating them. The DNA of the CDR3 is TGTGCCAGTAGTATCGGGGAGGGAAGCAATCAGCCCCAGCATTTT. Its protein is CASSIGEGSNQPQHF.

V and J are TRBV2 and TRBJ2-7, with TRBD2 matching 7 bases. Germline CDR1 and CDR2: SNHLY and FYNNEI. J was trimmed by 4 bases and V by 8 bases; bases with no gene match: 8. This CDR3 region has 13 residues. CDR3 DNA: TGTGCCAGCGGGAGGGACCAAATATACGAGCAGTACTTC. It is translated as CASGRDQIYEQYF.

The chain uses TRBV6-5 and TRBJ2-7; tentative D call: TRBD1 (5 bases). V lost 2 bases to trimming and J lost 1 base, with 6 bases between them. This CDR3 is built from 13 residues. Per the germline V gene, CDR1 is MNHEY and CDR2 is SVGAGI. CDR3 residues: CASSYPGSYEQYF. The CDR3 bases are TGTGCCAGCAGTTACCCAGGGTCCTACGAGCAGTACTTC.

The V call is TRBV10-3, the J call TRBJ2-7, with 10 bases aligning to TRBD2. Germline trimming cut 11 bases from V and 1 base from J; bases unmatched to any gene: 17. The germline V gene has CDR1 ENHRY and CDR2 SYGVKD. The CDR3 spans 17 residues. CDR3 residues: CAVFAGGLALVSYEQYF. As DNA, the CDR3 is TGTGCCGTCTTCGCTGGGGGACTAGCGCTTGTTTCCTACGAGCAGTACTTC.

This sequence joins TRBV28 and TRBJ2-6; 8 bases align to TRBD2. CDR1 and CDR2 (germline): MDHEN, SYDVKM. The CDR3 is made up of 15 amino acids. J lost 0 bases, V lost 7 bases, and 2 bases had no gene match. This chain's CDR3 is CASTGGDSGANVLTF. The CDR3, as DNA: TGTGCCAGCACCGGGGGGGACTCTGGGGCCAACGTCCTGACTTTC. Based on the CDR3 plus reference TRBV28 and TRBJ2-6, the full variable domain is DVKVTQSSRYLVKRTGEKVFLECVQDMDHENMFWYRQDPGLGLRLIYFSYDVKMKEKGDIPEGYSVSREKKERFSLILESASTNQTSMYLCASTGGDSGANVLTFGAGSRLTVL.

The genes are TRBV6-5 and TRBJ2-3; 7 bases are shared with TRBD2. The germline CDR1 and CDR2 sequences are MNHEY and SVGAGI. CDR3 length: 14 residues. V dropped 6 bases and J dropped 7; count of bases not matched to a gene: 10. CDR3 loop: CASSLADALHTQYF. Written as DNA, the CDR3 is TGTGCCAGCAGCCTAGCGGACGCCTTACATACGCAGTATTTT.

This chain connects TRBV11-2 to TRBJ2-3; unclear D gene. In germline, CDR1 is SGHAT, CDR2 FQNNGV. The length of the CDR3 is 17 residues. The germline V and J ends were trimmed by 1 base and 0 bases, with 14 bases remaining between them. CDR3 sequence: CASSLGLEWASTDTQYF. The CDR3 region has the DNA TGTGCCAGCAGCTTAGGATTAGAGTGGGCTAGCACAGATACGCAGTATTTT.

V and J are TRBV18 and TRBJ1-1, with D maybe TRBD1 (6 bases). The V end lost 2 bases, the J end lost 7 bases, and 17 bases lay between the germline ends. The CDR3 runs to 15 residues. Germline values: CDR1 KGHSH, CDR2 LQKENI. The CDR3 nucleotides read TGTGCCAGCTCACCAGAGGTGGACAGCCGATTTGAAGCTTTCTTT. Its protein is CASSPEVDSRFEAFF.

The chain recombines TRBV6-5 with TRBJ1-5, with a possible D match to TRBD1 (6 bases). This CDR3 is built from 14 residues. Between the trimmed V and J ends, which lost 7 bases and 7 bases, there was a span of 17 bases. Germline-derived CDR1 and CDR2 are MNHEY and SVGAGI. CDR3 loop: CASTQRGEGQPQHF. CDR3 DNA: TGTGCCAGCACCCAAAGGGGGGAGGGACAGCCCCAGCATTTT.

This clone was seen a single time. V usage is TRBV27 and J usage is TRBJ1-2, with 12 bases fitting TRBD1. With 3 bases clipped from V and 5 bases from J, the junction kept 10 bases outside the gene matches. The CDR3 has 17 residues. Germline-derived CDR1 and CDR2 are MNHEY and SMNVEV (reference sequence). This CDR3 is CASSFLGTGGAQYGYTF. The DNA for the CDR3 is TGTGCCAGCAGTTTCCTTGGGACAGGGGGCGCTCAATATGGCTACACCTTC.